This T cell receptor (beta chain) was captured by sequencing in a study of monozygotic twins with inflammatory bowel disease (dated by TCRdb to between 2018 and 2021). For context, the study as a whole: The full study comprised 28 monozygotic twin pairs: nine German pairs (four IBD-concordant, five IBD-discordant) and 19 IBD-discordant Danish pairs. The search for disease-associated traits relied mainly on comparing IBD patients with their genetically identical healthy co-twins within discordant pairs. Each individual had, on average, about 151 000 unique TCRalpha sequences and 181 000 unique TCRbeta sequences available for analysis.

Points the paper makes about the study in general: No single strong signal or clonotype linked to IBD turned up in the results, so the idea that one exists was not supported. Repertoire similarity did not differ between concordant and discordant twins, possibly due to limited statistical power. IBD patients had lower TCRbeta repertoire diversity, measured by the inverse Simpson index, than their healthy co-twins. IBD patients shared fewer clonotypes with other individuals than healthy twins did, most markedly in patients showing signs of disease activity. Background noise and inter-individual variability may have been introduced into the repertoires by the differing immunosuppressive treatments among patients. Distinction between different T cell subtypes could not be achieved in the analysis.

To prepare the library, 5' RACE was applied. The input for every TCR library was roughly 3.5 ug of total RNA. For each sample, cDNA synthesis with SMARTScribe reverse transcriptase was split into eight separate reactions. During cDNA synthesis, template switching was used to introduce unique molecular identifiers that contained a 6-nucleotide sample barcode. TCRalpha and TCRbeta cDNA was amplified in two nested PCRs of around 15 and 9 cycles, and bead purification was carried out after each PCR. Before amplification, the cDNA was both treated with uracil DNA-glycosylase and purified with the QIAquick PCR purification kit. The second PCR added Illumina TruSeq-compatible adapters along with sample-specific barcodes. TapeStation and Qubit were used to check library quality and concentration, and 5 to 6.5 ng of each library went into the pool. Sequencing of the pooled libraries was done on an Illumina HiSeq2500 single-index Rapid Run using custom sequencing primers and 2 x 100 bp reads. For the original study's pipeline: MiGEC version 1.2.6 was used for UMI-based consensus assembly to correct PCR and sequencing errors. MiXCR version 2.1.1 handled V(D)J alignment, clonotype assembly and CDR3 extraction. To normalise gene usage, clonotype sharing and MAIT/NKT TCR abundance, the top 1000, 10 000 and 20 000 clonotypes in each sample were analysed. After downsampling to 27 000 UMIs, diversity was calculated as the inverse Simpson index using the vegan R package. Paired Mann-Whitney U tests were applied to discordant twin pairs, with Benjamini-Hochberg correction for multiple testing. Each entry corresponds to one CDR3 protein sequence from reads that TCRdb reprocessed, and DNA is not given. The authors' filters were not applied to this entry. The sample table includes over 130,000 distinct CDR3 sequences. The top ten constitute around 2.5% of the sample.

As for this clonotype: It has no known antigen specificity.

Counted from cysteine to phenylalanine, this CDR3 has 14 amino acids. No DNA accompanies this entry. According to the germline V gene (reference sequence), CDR1 reads MNHEY and CDR2 reads SMNVEV. From each donor, an approximately 2.4 ml peripheral blood sample was collected into PAXgene tubes and kept at -80 degrees C. Without any T cell sorting, total RNA was extracted from whole blood using the PAXgene blood miRNA kit on an automated QIAcube. Peripheral blood from monozygotic twin pairs who were concordant or discordant for inflammatory bowel disease underwent deep TCRalpha and TCRbeta repertoire profiling using unique molecular barcoding. For every twin pair, smoking habits were documented, and each individual was categorised as a current, former or never smoker.

The chain joins TRBV27 to TRBJ2-7; the TCRdb call, TRBD1, lacks DNA for checking. The receptor was isolated from a human donor with ulcerative colitis or Crohn's disease, or a healthy co-twin of an affected twin (not recorded which). The sequenced sample was blood. This receptor has the CDR3 CASSLFRENYEQYF.